The clone carrying this TCR beta chain was found once. Measured with immunoSEQ multiplex PCR; TCRdb has only the in-frame clones, and not every one. The data hold roughly 110,000 clones, with around 90% observed a single time. The sample comes from a study of T cells after somatic rescue of genetic block. The CDR3 is 15 residues long. Trimming at V came to 0 bases and at J to 2 bases, leaving 3 bases not matched to a gene. The V gene's germline CDR1 is SGDLS and CDR2 YYNGEE. The receptor's source is a young woman. The chain joins TRBV9 to TRBJ2-7; 9 bases map to TRBD2. The sequenced material came from peripheral blood mononuclear cells (PBMCs). CDR3 nucleotides: TGTGCCAGCAGCGTAGACGGACTAGCGACCTACGAGCAGTACTTC. It yields the protein CASSVDGLATYEQYF.